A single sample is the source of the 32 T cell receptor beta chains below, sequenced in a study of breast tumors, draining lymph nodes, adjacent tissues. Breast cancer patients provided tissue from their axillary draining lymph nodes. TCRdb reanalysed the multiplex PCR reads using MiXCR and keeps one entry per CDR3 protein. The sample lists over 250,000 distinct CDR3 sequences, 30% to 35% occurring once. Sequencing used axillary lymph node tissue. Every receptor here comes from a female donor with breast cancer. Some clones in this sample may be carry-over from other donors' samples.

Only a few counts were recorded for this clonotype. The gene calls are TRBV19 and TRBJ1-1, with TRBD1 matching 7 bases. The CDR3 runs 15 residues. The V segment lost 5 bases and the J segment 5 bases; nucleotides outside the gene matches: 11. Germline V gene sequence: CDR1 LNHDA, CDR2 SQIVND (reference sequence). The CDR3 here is CASSPIPPTGTEAFF. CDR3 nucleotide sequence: TGTGCCAGTAGTCCGATACCCCCGACAGGGACTGAAGCTTTCTTT. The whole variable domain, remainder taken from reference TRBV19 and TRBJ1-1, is DGGITQSPKYLFRKEGQNVTLSCEQNLNHDAMYWYRQDPGQGLRLIYYSQIVNDFQKGDIAEGYSVSREKKESFPLTVTSAQKNPTAFYLCASSPIPPTGTEAFFGQGTRLTVV.

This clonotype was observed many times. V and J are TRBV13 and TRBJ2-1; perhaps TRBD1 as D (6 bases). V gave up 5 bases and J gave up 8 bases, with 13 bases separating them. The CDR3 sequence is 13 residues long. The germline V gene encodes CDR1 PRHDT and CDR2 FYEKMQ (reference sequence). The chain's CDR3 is CASSQTGSDEQFF. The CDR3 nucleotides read TGTGCCAGCAGCCAAACAGGGTCGGATGAGCAGTTCTTC.

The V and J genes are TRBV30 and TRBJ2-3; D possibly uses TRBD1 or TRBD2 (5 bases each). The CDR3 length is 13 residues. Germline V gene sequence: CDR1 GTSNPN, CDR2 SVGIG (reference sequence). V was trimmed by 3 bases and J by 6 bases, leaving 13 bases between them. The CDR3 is CAWSKGWGDTQYF. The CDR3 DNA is TGTGCCTGGAGCAAGGGGTGGGGGGATACGCAGTATTTT.

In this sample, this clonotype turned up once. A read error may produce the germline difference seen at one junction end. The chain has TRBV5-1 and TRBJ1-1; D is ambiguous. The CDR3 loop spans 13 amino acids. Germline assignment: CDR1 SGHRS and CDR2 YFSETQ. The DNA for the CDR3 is TGCGCCGGCAGCGCAAGGCGAAGCACTGAAGCTTTCTTT. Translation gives CAGSARRSTEAFF.

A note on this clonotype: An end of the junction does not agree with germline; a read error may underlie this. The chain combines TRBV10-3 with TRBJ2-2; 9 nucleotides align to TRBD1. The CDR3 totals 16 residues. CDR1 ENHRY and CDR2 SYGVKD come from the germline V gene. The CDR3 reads CATRTGAGVNTGGLFF. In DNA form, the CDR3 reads TGTGCCACCAGGACAGGGGCGGGAGTGAACACCGGGGGGCTGTTTTTT.

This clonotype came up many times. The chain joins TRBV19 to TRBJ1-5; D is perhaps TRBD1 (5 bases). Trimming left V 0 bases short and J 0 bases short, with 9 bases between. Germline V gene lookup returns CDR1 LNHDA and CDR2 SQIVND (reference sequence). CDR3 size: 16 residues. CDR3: CASSIDDSASNQPQHF. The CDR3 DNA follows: TGTGCCAGTAGTATAGATGACAGCGCTAGCAATCAGCCCCAGCATTTT. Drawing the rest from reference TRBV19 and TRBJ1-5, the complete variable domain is DGGITQSPKYLFRKEGQNVTLSCEQNLNHDAMYWYRQDPGQGLRLIYYSQIVNDFQKGDIAEGYSVSREKKESFPLTVTSAQKNPTAFYLCASSIDDSASNQPQHFGDGTRLSIL.

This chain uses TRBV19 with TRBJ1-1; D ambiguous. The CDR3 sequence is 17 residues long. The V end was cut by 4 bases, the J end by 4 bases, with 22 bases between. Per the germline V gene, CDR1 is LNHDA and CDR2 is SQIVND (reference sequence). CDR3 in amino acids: CASSRRSSVGLGTEAFF. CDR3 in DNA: TGTGCCAGTAGTAGACGGTCATCCGTAGGGCTCGGCACTGAAGCTTTCTTT.

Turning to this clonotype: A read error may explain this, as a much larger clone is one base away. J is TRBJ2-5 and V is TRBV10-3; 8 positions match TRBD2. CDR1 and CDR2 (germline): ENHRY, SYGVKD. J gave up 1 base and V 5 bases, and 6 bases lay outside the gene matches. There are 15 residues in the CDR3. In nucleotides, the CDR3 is TGTGCCATCAGTTGGGCGGGAGGCCCCCAAGAGACCCAGTACTTC. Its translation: CAISWAGGPQETQYF.

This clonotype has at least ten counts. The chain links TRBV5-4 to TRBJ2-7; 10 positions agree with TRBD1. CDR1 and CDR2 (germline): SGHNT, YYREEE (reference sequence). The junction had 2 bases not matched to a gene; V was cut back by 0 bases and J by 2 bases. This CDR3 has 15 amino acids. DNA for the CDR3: TGTGCCAGCAGCTTGGTGGGGACAGGGGCCTACGAGCAGTACTTC. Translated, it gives CASSLVGTGAYEQYF.

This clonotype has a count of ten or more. Here the CDR3 reads CASSYSADYEQYF. Here the CDR3 DNA reads TGTGCCAGCAGTTATTCGGCGGACTACGAGCAGTACTTC. This chain joins TRBV6-5 and TRBJ2-7; D gene uncertain. V lost 3 bases, J lost 3 bases, and 9 bases lay in between. The V gene's germline CDR1 is MNHEY and CDR2 SVGAGI. The CDR3 spans 13 residues.

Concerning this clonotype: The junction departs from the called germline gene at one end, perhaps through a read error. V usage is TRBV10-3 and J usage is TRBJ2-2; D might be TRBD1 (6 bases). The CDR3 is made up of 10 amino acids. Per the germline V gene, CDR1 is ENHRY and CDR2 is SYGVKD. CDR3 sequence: CAISELAGEF. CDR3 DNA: TGTGCCATCAGTGAATTGGCAGGGGAGTTT.

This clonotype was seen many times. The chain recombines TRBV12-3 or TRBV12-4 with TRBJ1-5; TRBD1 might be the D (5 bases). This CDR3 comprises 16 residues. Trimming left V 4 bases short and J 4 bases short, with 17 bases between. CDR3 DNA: TGTGCCAGCAGTTCCCACACCGGGGCCTTAAATCAGCCCCAGCATTTT. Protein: CASSSHTGALNQPQHF.

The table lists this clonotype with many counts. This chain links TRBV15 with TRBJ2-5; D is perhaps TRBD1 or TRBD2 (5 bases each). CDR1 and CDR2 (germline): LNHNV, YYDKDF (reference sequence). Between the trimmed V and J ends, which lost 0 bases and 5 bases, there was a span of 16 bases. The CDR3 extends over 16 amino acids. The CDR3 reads CATSRDTGRTRETQYF. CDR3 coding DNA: TGTGCCACCAGCAGAGATACGGGACGGACACGGGAGACCCAGTACTTC.

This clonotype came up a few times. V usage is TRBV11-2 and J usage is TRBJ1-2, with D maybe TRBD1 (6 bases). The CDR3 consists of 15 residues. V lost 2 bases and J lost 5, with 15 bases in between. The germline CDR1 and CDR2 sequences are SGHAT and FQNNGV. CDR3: CASSLRPGALYGYTF. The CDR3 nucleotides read TGTGCCAGCAGCTTAAGGCCAGGGGCCTTGTATGGCTACACCTTC.

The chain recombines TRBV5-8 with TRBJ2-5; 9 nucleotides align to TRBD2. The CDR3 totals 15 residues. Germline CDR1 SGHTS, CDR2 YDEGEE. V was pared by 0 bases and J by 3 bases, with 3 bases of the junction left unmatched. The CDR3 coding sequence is TGTGCCAGCAGCTTGGGTGTAGCGGGGGAAGAGACCCAGTACTTC. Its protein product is CASSLGVAGEETQYF.

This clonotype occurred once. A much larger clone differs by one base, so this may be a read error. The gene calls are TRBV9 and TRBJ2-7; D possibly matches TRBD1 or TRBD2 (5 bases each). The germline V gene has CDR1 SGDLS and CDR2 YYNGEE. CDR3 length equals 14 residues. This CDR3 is CASSGKGQGYGQYF. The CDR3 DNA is TGTGCCAGCTCGGGAAAGGGCCAGGGCTACGGGCAGTACTTC.

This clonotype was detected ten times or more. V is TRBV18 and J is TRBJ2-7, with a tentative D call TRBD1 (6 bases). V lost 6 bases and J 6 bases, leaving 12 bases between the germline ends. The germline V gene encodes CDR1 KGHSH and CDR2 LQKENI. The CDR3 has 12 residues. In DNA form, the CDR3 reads TGTGCCAGCTCCCCCGGGACAACCGAGCAGTACTTC. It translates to CASSPGTTEQYF.

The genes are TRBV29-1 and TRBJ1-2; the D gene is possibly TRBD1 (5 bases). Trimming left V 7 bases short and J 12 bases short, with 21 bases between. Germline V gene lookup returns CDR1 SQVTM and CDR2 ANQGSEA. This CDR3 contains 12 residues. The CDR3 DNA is TGCAGCGCCCACGGGGGGATAAACGGAAACACCTTC. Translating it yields CSAHGGINGNTF.

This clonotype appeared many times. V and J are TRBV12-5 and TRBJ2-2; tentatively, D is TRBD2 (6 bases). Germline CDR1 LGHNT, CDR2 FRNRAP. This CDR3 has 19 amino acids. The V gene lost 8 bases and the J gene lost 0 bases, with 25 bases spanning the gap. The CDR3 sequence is CASSSLLFTGGPNTGELFF. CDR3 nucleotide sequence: TGTGCTAGTTCGTCGTTGCTTTTTACCGGGGGACCGAACACCGGGGAGCTGTTTTTT.

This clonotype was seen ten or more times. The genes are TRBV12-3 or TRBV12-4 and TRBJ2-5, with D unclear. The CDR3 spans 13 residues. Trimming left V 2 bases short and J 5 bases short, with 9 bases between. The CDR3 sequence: CASSLLGGETQYF. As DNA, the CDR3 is TGTGCCAGCAGTTTATTAGGTGGGGAGACCCAGTACTTC.

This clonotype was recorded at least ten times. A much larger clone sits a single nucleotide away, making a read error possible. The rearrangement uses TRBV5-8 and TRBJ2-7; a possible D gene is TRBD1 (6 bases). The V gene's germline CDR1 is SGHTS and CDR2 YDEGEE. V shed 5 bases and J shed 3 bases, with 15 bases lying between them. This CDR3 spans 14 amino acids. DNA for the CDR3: TGTGCCAGCAGTCAACAGGGAGCTGGCTACGAGCAGTACTTC. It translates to CASSQQGAGYEQYF.

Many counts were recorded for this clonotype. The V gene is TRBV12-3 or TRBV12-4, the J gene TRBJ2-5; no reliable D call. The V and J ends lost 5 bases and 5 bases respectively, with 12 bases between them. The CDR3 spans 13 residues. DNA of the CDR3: TGTGCCAGCAGTCCTGGTAGGCGGGAGACCCAGTACTTC. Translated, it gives CASSPGRRETQYF.

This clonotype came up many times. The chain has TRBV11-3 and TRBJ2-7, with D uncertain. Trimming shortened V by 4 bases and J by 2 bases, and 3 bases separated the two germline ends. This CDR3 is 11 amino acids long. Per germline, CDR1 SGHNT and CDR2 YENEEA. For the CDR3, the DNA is TGTGCCAGCAGCTCGACCTACGAGCAGTACTTC. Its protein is CASSSTYEQYF.

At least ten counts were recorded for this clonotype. CDR3 in DNA: TGCAGTGCTAGTGAAAGGCTCGGTATACGCAATCAGCCCCAGCATTTT. It encodes CSASERLGIRNQPQHF. This chain joins TRBV20-1 and TRBJ1-5; no firm D call. Deletions cut 3 bases from V and 2 bases from J, with 17 bases between. The CDR3 is made up of 16 amino acids. The germline V gene has CDR1 DFQATT and CDR2 SNEGSKA (reference sequence).

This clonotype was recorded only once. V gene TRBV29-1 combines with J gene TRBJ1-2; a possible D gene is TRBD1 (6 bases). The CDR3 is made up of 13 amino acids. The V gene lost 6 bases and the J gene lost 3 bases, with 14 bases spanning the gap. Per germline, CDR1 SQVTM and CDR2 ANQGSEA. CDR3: CSVAEGGDYGYTF. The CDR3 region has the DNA TGCAGCGTAGCAGAGGGGGGTGACTATGGCTACACCTTC.

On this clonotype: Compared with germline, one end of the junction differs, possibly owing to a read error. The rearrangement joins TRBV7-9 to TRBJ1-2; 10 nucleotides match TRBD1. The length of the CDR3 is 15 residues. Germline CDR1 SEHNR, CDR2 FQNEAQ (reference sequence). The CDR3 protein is CASTPGTGDPYGYPF. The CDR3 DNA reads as TGTGCCAGCACCCCCGGGACAGGGGATCCCTATGGCTACCCCTTC.

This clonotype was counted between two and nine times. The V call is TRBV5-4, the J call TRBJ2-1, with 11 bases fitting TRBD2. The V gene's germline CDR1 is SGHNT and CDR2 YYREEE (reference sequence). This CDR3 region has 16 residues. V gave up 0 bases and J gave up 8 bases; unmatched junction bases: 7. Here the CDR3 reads CASSLVTSGIRHEQFF. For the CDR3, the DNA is TGTGCCAGCAGCTTGGTGACTAGCGGGATAAGGCATGAGCAGTTCTTC.

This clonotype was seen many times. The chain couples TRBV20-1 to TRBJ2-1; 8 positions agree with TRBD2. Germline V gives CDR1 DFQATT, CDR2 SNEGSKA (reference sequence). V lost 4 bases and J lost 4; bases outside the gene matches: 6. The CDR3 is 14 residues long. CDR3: CSAISGREYNEQFF. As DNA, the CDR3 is TGCAGTGCTATATCCGGGAGGGAATACAATGAGCAGTTCTTC.

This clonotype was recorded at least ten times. The CDR3 spells CASSLAPSGTGGEQYF. The CDR3 region has the DNA TGTGCCAGCAGCTTAGCACCCTCCGGGACAGGGGGTGAGCAGTACTTC. The rearrangement links TRBV11-2 to TRBJ2-7; TRBD1 matches at 11 bases. V lost 1 base to trimming and J lost 7 bases; unmatched junction nucleotides: 9. There are 16 residues in the CDR3. Germline CDR1 is SGHAT and CDR2 is FQNNGV.

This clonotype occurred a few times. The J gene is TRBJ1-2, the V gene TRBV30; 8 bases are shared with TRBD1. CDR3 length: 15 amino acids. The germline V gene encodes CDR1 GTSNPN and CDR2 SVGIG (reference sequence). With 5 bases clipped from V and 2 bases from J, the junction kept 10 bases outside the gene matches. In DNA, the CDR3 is TGTGCCTGGCAGCACCCGGACAGGGAGAACTATGGCTACACCTTC. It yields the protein CAWQHPDRENYGYTF.

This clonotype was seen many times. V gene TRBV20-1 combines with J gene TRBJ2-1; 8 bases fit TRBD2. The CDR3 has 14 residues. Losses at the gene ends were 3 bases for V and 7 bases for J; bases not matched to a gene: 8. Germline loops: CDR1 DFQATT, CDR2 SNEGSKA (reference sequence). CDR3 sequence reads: CSARFPGRGNEQFF. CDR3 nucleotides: TGCAGTGCTAGGTTTCCCGGGAGGGGGAATGAGCAGTTCTTC.

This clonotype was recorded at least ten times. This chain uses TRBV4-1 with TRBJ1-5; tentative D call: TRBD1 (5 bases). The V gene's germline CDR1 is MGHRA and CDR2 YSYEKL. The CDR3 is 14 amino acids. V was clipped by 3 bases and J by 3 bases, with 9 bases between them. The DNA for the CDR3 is TGCGCCAGCAGCCAGCAGGGAGCCAATCAGCCCCAGCATTTT. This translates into CASSQQGANQPQHF.